Included here is one T cell receptor beta chain sequence, with context. Its antigen is not known. After removal of 5 bases from V and 1 base from J, the junction contained 7 bases not matched to a gene. Germline V gene lookup returns CDR1 MNHEY and CDR2 SMNVEV (reference sequence). The CDR3 totals 17 residues. The data stem from a study of shared clonotypes between healthy human individuals. About the study: CD8 memory received one plate per donor, CD8 naive two, CD4 memory three and CD4 naive three.

General study findings and limits: Incomplete sequencing of sorted subsets was indicated by rarefaction despite large depth. The study generally estimated greater richness for naive than memory subsets.

The method was immunoSEQ multiplex PCR; TCRdb's version includes in-frame clones alone and lacks a portion of them. In the table there are more than 550,000 clones, 90% of which are singletons. The source of this sequence is a man in his late teens or twenties in good health. Some clones in this sample may be carry-over from other donors' samples. The J gene is TRBJ2-3, the V gene TRBV27; 12 bases are a match to TRBD2. Sequences were obtained from memory CD8+ T cells from PBMCs. Noted subset: CD45RO+ cells pooled with CCR7-negative TemRA cells. DNA of the CDR3: TGTGCCAGCAGTCCGAGGAGACTAGCGGGAGGCACAGATACGCAGTATTTT. Its translation is CASSPRRLAGGTDTQYF.